Listed below are T cell receptor beta chains from one sample, sequenced in a study of T cell responses to AZD1222 COVID-19 vaccine. Assay used: immunoSEQ multiplex PCR; TCRdb lists only in-frame clones, some missing. The sample lists over 100,000 clones, roughly 87% occurring once. Sequences were derived from peripheral blood, sampled 28 days after the second AZD1222 dose. The receptors stem from an adult who received the AZD1222 COVID-19 vaccine. The CDR3 runs from the conserved cysteine through the conserved F or W. Fields, in order: V gene, J gene, clone size, CDR3 protein. Clone size, where shown, is once, few, many, or a class for clones that have expanded.

TRBV7-3	TRBJ2-3	-	CASSLIGQDTQYF
TRBV27	TRBJ1-5	-	CASQTALGLGNQPQHF
TRBV6-5	TRBJ1-6	-	CASSTGARSPLHF
TRBV12-3/TRBV12-4	TRBJ2-3	-	CASSYTTDTQYF
TRBV15	TRBJ1-6	-	CATSTRANSPLHF
TRBV30	TRBJ1-6	few	CAWILSDETGLISPLHF
TRBV7-3	TRBJ2-2	-	CASSLGGSGELFF
TRBV29-1	TRBJ2-1	few	CSVQSQYNEQFF
TRBV4-2	TRBJ2-1	-	CASSQDLGMADYNEQFF
TRBV7-6	TRBJ2-7	-	CASSRGLADSYEQYF
TRBV20-1	TRBJ2-5	-	CSASPSETQYF
TRBV7-9	TRBJ1-4	-	CASSLAVGGEKLFF
TRBV5-1	TRBJ1-2	-	CASSPEEQGRRGYTF
TRBV19	TRBJ1-2	once	CASSEGASNYGYTF
TRBV10-3	TRBJ1-4	-	CATTRGTNEKLFF
TRBV28	TRBJ1-5	-	CASSFTGGNNQPQHF
TRBV19	TRBJ2-1	-	CASSINGGYYNEQFF
TRBV19	TRBJ1-2	-	CASRPTGRHYGYTF
TRBV2	TRBJ2-2	-	CASSRNRGRPGELFF
TRBV3-1/TRBV3-2	TRBJ2-5	-	CASSQDVGLGQETQYF
TRBV6-1	TRBJ1-4	once	CASSERGQGQGEKLFF
TRBV7-2	TRBJ2-3	-	CASSLAIVSHTQYF
TRBV11-2	TRBJ1-2	-	CASSPLASYGYTF
TRBV4-3	TRBJ1-1	-	CASSLMTGGYTEAFF
TRBV18	TRBJ2-3	-	CASSRAGTTTDTQYF
TRBV7-2	TRBJ1-1	-	CASSLRTGANTEAFF
TRBV2	TRBJ1-1	-	CASSVRGALNTEAFF
TRBV27	TRBJ1-5	-	CASGRQGADQPQHF
TRBV6-2/TRBV6-3	TRBJ2-7	-	CASSATGASYEQYF
TRBV6-4	TRBJ2-3	-	CASSVTGVETDTQYF
TRBV12-2	TRBJ1-2	-	CASRLEVVDGNGYTF
TRBV19	TRBJ2-2	-	CASSMSGFNTGELFF
TRBV5-1	TRBJ2-3	-	CASSLGGYRSTDTQYF
TRBV19	TRBJ2-2	few	CASSNRGVLGYANTGELFF
TRBV5-1	TRBJ1-1	-	CASSLGTGSEAFF
TRBV4-2	TRBJ2-1	-	CASSQAPDPSYNEQFF
TRBV6-5	TRBJ2-7	-	CASTLRAEQYF